These 16 T cell receptor beta chains originate from one sample sequenced in a study of blood T cells in healthy people across ages. A second PCR, run for roughly 7 to 12 cycles, used a sample-barcoded 5' primer plus a J-beta primer mix. MiXCR, applied by TCRdb to the 5' RACE reads, yields one record per CDR3 protein. The table records about 830,000 distinct CDR3 sequences, roughly 50% of them present only once. Sequenced sample: blood. The receptors originated from a man younger than 45 in good health.

V gene TRBV6-2 or TRBV6-3 combines with J gene TRBJ2-7; D is unresolved. The J call is doubtful: the DNA matches TRBJ2-5 better. CDR1 MNHEY and CDR2 SVGEGT come from the germline V gene. There are 14 residues in the CDR3. The CDR3 loop is CASSPQVLWETQYF. In DNA form, the CDR3 reads TGTGCCAGCAGTCCCCAGGTGTTGTGGGAGACCCAGTACTTC.

The chain employs TRBV6-5 and TRBJ1-2; TRBD1 matches at 7 bases. Germline loops: CDR1 MNHEY, CDR2 SVGAGI. The CDR3 runs to 14 residues. V lost 0 bases, J lost 3 bases, and 1 base stayed unmatched. CDR3 amino acids: CASSYSDRHYGYTF. The CDR3 DNA sequence: TGTGCCAGCAGTTACTCGGACAGGCACTATGGCTACACCTTC.

This clonotype showed up just a few times. The gene calls are TRBV27 and TRBJ1-5; no clear D gene. V shed 3 bases and J shed 7 bases, with 10 bases lying between them. This CDR3 has 13 amino acids. Looked up from germline, CDR1 is MNHEY and CDR2 is SMNVEV (reference sequence). DNA of the CDR3: TGTGCCAGCAGTTTTCAGGATGGGCAGCCCCAGCATTTT. Encoded protein: CASSFQDGQPQHF.

J is TRBJ1-2 and V is TRBV7-2, with 7 bases lining up with TRBD1. Germline CDR1 SGHTA, CDR2 FQGNSA. The CDR3 extends over 13 amino acids. V lost 5 bases and J lost 8; bases outside the gene matches: 8. The CDR3 DNA reads as TGTGCCAGCAGCCTACAGGGGCTTGAGGGCTACACCTTC. Amino acid sequence: CASSLQGLEGYTF.

This clonotype was observed a handful of times. An end of the junction differs from the germline gene, which may be a read error. The chain links TRBV7-2 to TRBJ2-7; 12 bases are a match to TRBD2. The end of the DNA fits TRBJ2-5 better, so the J call may be wrong. This CDR3 region has 14 residues. CDR1 is SGHTA and CDR2 is FQGNSA in the germline V gene. The CDR3 DNA follows: TGCGCCAGCTCACTAGCGGGGGGTCCCGAGACCCAGTACTTC. This encodes CASSLAGGPETQYF.

The chain links TRBV27 to TRBJ2-1, with 9 bases identical to TRBD1. The end of the DNA aligns better with TRBJ2-7, so the J call may be wrong. The V gene's germline CDR1 is MNHEY and CDR2 SMNVEV (reference sequence). The CDR3 loop spans 15 amino acids. CDR3 nucleotide sequence: TGTGCCAGCAGTTCTCTAGGGACAGGGATCCACGAGCAGTACTTC. This encodes CASSSLGTGIHEQYF.

The CDR3 region is CASSQDDSYTDTQYF. DNA for the CDR3: TGTGCCAGCAGCCAAGATGACTCCTACACAGATACGCAGTATTTT. The V gene is TRBV14, the J gene TRBJ2-3; no definite D call. The CDR3 is made up of 15 amino acids. V was trimmed by 0 bases and J by 2 bases, leaving 9 bases between them. Germline V gene data show CDR1 as SGHDN and CDR2 as FVKESK. Drawing the rest from reference TRBV14 and TRBJ2-3, the complete variable domain is EAGVTQFPSHSVIEKGQTVTLRCDPISGHDNLYWYRRVMGKEIKFLLHFVKESKQDESGMPNNRFLAERTGGTYSTLKVQPAELEDSGVYFCASSQDDSYTDTQYFGPGTRLTVL.

The chain combines TRBV2 with TRBJ2-6; D remains unclear. This CDR3 comprises 14 residues. Germline CDR1 and CDR2: SNHLY and FYNNEI. The V gene lost 4 bases and the J gene lost 0 bases, with 4 bases spanning the gap. The CDR3: CASSGRSGANVLTF. The DNA of the CDR3 is TGTGCCAGCAGTGGGCGCTCTGGGGCCAACGTCCTGACTTTC. Filled out from reference TRBV2 and TRBJ2-6, the complete variable domain reads EPEVTQTPSHQVTQMGQEVILRCVPISNHLYFYWYRQILGQKVEFLVSFYNNEISEKSEIFDDQFSVERPDGSNFTLKIRSTKLEDSAMYFCASSGRSGANVLTFGAGSRLTVL.

Written as DNA, the CDR3 is TGTGCCACCAGCTTGGACAGGGGGAATGAAAAACTGTTTTTT. This translates into CATSLDRGNEKLFF. The chain links TRBV15 to TRBJ1-4, with 10 bases fitting TRBD1. This CDR3 region has 14 residues. Germline V gene lookup returns CDR1 LNHNV and CDR2 YYDKDF (reference sequence). Trimming removed 5 bases from V and 5 bases from J; junction bases left unmatched: 2.

V usage is TRBV6-1 and J usage is TRBJ2-3, with no clear D. CDR1 MNHNS and CDR2 SASEGT come from the germline V gene. This CDR3 is 16 amino acids long. V was cut by 4 bases and J by 1 base, with 15 bases left in between. The CDR3 loop reads CASSASARPRTDTQYF. CDR3 DNA: TGTGCCAGCAGTGCATCGGCCAGGCCCCGCACAGATACGCAGTATTTT.

This clonotype was seen a few times. The J gene is TRBJ2-7, the V gene TRBV5-1, with 10 bases fitting TRBD1. The V gene's germline CDR1 is SGHRS and CDR2 YFSETQ. This CDR3 has 16 residues. The trim removed 2 bases at V and 6 bases at J, leaving 11 bases unmatched. The CDR3 loop is CASSFYVTGGMGEQYF. DNA for the CDR3: TGCGCCAGCAGCTTCTACGTGACAGGGGGCATGGGCGAGCAGTACTTC.

Points on this clonotype: One end of the junction is discordant with germline, which a read error may explain. CDR3: CASSLEAYNKQYF. CDR3 nucleotides: TGCGCCAGCAGCTTAGAGGCTTACAATAAGCAGTACTTT. The chain couples TRBV5-1 to TRBJ2-5; D ambiguous. Germline V gene lookup returns CDR1 SGHRS and CDR2 YFSETQ. The length of the CDR3 is 13 residues.

The chain is built from TRBV27 and TRBJ1-2, with D possibly matching TRBD1 (5 bases). Germline loops: CDR1 MNHEY, CDR2 SMNVEV (reference sequence). The CDR3 totals 14 residues. With 5 bases removed from V and 4 bases from J, the gap between germline ends came to 14 bases. CDR3 DNA: TGTGCCAGCAGTATTCAGGGAAACACCTATGGCTACACCTTC. Protein product: CASSIQGNTYGYTF.

The DNA of the CDR3 is TGTGCCAGCAGCTTAGTAGCTGGGCTCGAGACCCAGTACTTC. This gives the protein CASSLVAGLETQYF. The rearrangement uses TRBV7-2 and TRBJ2-5; no clear D gene. Germline CDR1 reads SGHTA; CDR2 reads FQGNSA. The CDR3 consists of 14 residues. V lost 1 base, J lost 5 bases, and 11 bases lay in between.

This clonotype is a singleton in its sample. The chain uses TRBV13 and TRBJ2-7; maybe TRBD2 (6 bases). CDR1 is PRHDT, CDR2 FYEKMQ, per germline (reference sequence). The CDR3 spans 14 residues. V lost 5 bases, J lost 3 bases, and 14 bases lay in between. The CDR3 sequence: CASSPRRDDYEQYF. CDR3 DNA: TGTGCCAGCAGCCCCAGGAGGGATGACTACGAGCAGTACTTC.

The chain links TRBV11-3 to TRBJ2-3; 7 bases agree with TRBD1. The J segment lost 5 bases and the V segment lost 5 bases, leaving 13 bases of the junction unmatched. The germline gives CDR1 SGHNT, CDR2 YENEEA. The CDR3 has 16 residues. CDR3 residues: CASSQGTEHAIDTQYF. The CDR3 nucleotides are TGTGCCAGCAGCCAAGGGACAGAACATGCAATAGATACGCAGTATTTT. Using reference TRBV11-3 and TRBJ2-3 for the parts outside the CDR3, the full variable domain is EAGVVQSPRYKIIEKKQPVAFWCNPISGHNTLYWYLQNLGQGPELLIRYENEEAVDDSQLPKDRFSAERLKGVDSTLKIQPAELGDSAVYLCASSQGTEHAIDTQYFGPGTRLTVL.